The 27 T cell receptor beta chains presented below share a single source sample, sequenced in a study of blood T cell repertoires in COVID-19. Produced via immunoSEQ multiplex PCR; TCRdb's table is partial and in-frame only. The repertoire holds tens of thousands of clones, with roughly 90% as singletons. The sequenced material came from peripheral blood. The source is a human donor in a cohort sampled during active COVID-19.

V is TRBV7-2 and J is TRBJ1-5; D is possibly TRBD1 (5 bases). CDR3 size: 15 residues. From germline, CDR1 is SGHTA and CDR2 FQGNSA. The V end was cut by 3 bases, the J end by 5 bases, with 14 bases between. The CDR3 nucleotides are TGTGCCAGCAGCTTCTTCCGGGGGGGGGATCAGCCCCAGCATTTT. It translates to CASSFFRGGDQPQHF.

This chain links TRBV7-9 with TRBJ1-6; 9 bases are shared with TRBD1. CDR1 and CDR2 (germline): SEHNR, FQNEAQ (reference sequence). This CDR3 region has 15 residues. The junction had 3 bases not matched to a gene; V was cut back by 0 bases and J by 9 bases. This chain's CDR3 is CASSLAPGQGSPLHF. CDR3 DNA sequence: TGTGCCAGCAGCTTAGCCCCGGGACAGGGTTCACCCCTCCACTTT.

The chain joins TRBV10-1 to TRBJ2-2; a weak D match, TRBD2 (6 bases). The germline V and J ends were trimmed by 6 bases and 4 bases, with 18 bases remaining between them. Germline CDR1 reads WNHNN; CDR2 reads SYGVQD (reference sequence). The CDR3 spans 16 residues. The CDR3 protein is CASSRDAGKGTGELFF. The CDR3 coding sequence is TGCGCCAGCAGCCGGGATGCGGGGAAAGGCACCGGGGAGCTGTTTTTT.

The genes are TRBV4-2 and TRBJ1-1; a weak D match, TRBD1 (5 bases). Germline loops: CDR1 LGHNA, CDR2 YNFKEQ. The CDR3 consists of 12 residues. Trimming pared 3 bases from V and 6 bases from J, leaving 8 bases between. CDR3 sequence (DNA): TGTGCCAGCAGCCAGCGGGGGGCTGAAGCTTTCTTT. Translating gives CASSQRGAEAFF.

The V and J genes are TRBV5-1 and TRBJ1-4, with no clear D. V lost 4 bases and J lost 6, with 19 bases in between. The germline V gene encodes CDR1 SGHRS and CDR2 YFSETQ. The CDR3 totals 16 residues. The CDR3 DNA reads TGCGCCAGCAGCCTGAATGGTGAGACGGAGTATGAAAAACTGTTTTTT. This gives the protein CASSLNGETEYEKLFF. Complete variable domain (other parts from reference TRBV5-1 and TRBJ1-4): KAGVTQTPRYLIKTRGQQVTLSCSPISGHRSVSWYQQTPGQGLQFLFEYFSETQRNKGNFPGRFSGRQFSNSRSEMNVSTLELGDSALYLCASSLNGETEYEKLFFGSGTQLSVL.

In nucleotides, the CDR3 is TGCAGCGTTGGTAAGGGGCTCGGCTATGGCTACACCTTC. Amino acid sequence: CSVGKGLGYGYTF. This chain connects TRBV29-1 to TRBJ1-2, with a possible D match to TRBD1 (5 bases). This CDR3 has 13 amino acids. V shed 4 bases and J shed 4 bases, with 13 bases lying between them. Germline V gene data show CDR1 as SQVTM and CDR2 as ANQGSEA.

The CDR3 DNA sequence: TGTGCCAGCAGTCCCCTCGGCGGGGAGCTGTTTTTT. It specifies CASSPLGGELFF. This rearrangement joins TRBV12-3 or TRBV12-4 to TRBJ2-2; D is unclear. CDR3 length: 12 amino acids. Between the trimmed V and J ends, which lost 5 bases and 7 bases, there was a span of 8 bases.

The chain combines TRBV20-1 with TRBJ1-5, with TRBD1 matching over 10 bases. Trimming cost V 3 bases and J 2 bases; bases outside gene matches: 4. Germline-derived CDR1 and CDR2 are DFQATT and SNEGSKA (reference sequence). The CDR3 loop spans 15 amino acids. CDR3 loop: CSASPGQGRNQPQHF. The CDR3 nucleotides read TGCAGTGCTAGTCCGGGACAGGGGCGCAATCAGCCCCAGCATTTT.

The chain joins TRBV7-9 to TRBJ1-6; 7 bases are shared with TRBD1. Germline-derived CDR1 and CDR2 are SEHNR and FQNEAQ (reference sequence). This CDR3 comprises 14 residues. V trimming: 2 bases; J trimming: 7 bases; junction bases outside the gene matches: 2. The DNA for the CDR3 is TGTGCCAGCAGCTTACCCAGGGGGAATTCACCCCTCCACTTT. Amino acid sequence: CASSLPRGNSPLHF.

This clone was observed once. The chain combines TRBV12-3 or TRBV12-4 with TRBJ1-6, with a tentative D call TRBD1 (5 bases). Trimming cost V 6 bases and J 9 bases, with 9 bases left between them. This CDR3 has 12 residues. The DNA for the CDR3 is TGTGCCAGCAGATTAAGGGGTTCACCCCTCCACTTT. Residues: CASRLRGSPLHF.

This clone was observed once. The chain is built from TRBV30 and TRBJ1-6; the match to TRBD1 covers 9 bases. V dropped 3 bases and J dropped 8; count of bases not matched to a gene: 8. The CDR3 covers 15 residues. CDR1 GTSNPN and CDR2 SVGIG come from the germline V gene (reference sequence). The chain's CDR3 is CAWRPRGQGDSPLHF. DNA of the CDR3: TGTGCCTGGAGACCCAGGGGACAGGGCGATTCACCCCTCCACTTT.

This sequence joins TRBV19 and TRBJ2-7; TRBD2 is a possible D gene (6 bases). Germline V gives CDR1 LNHDA, CDR2 SQIVND (reference sequence). The ends were cut back, 3 bases at V and 0 bases at J, with 9 bases in the middle. This CDR3 region has 14 residues. The CDR3 region has the DNA TGTGCCAGTAGTATTCGGGGGAGCTCCTACGAGCAGTACTTC. Its translation is CASSIRGSSYEQYF.

This CDR3 reads CASSSRGGIPLGAKNIQYF. The CDR3 DNA reads TGTGCCAGCAGCTCCAGGGGAGGGATCCCGTTAGGGGCCAAAAACATTCAGTACTTC. The chain is built from TRBV7-6 and TRBJ2-4, with D possibly TRBD2 on 7 matching bases. CDR3 length: 19 residues. Germline V gene lookup returns CDR1 SGHVS and CDR2 FNYEAQ. Trimming cost V 4 bases and J 1 base, with 23 bases left between them.

This clone was found once. The chain uses TRBV19 and TRBJ2-7; TRBD1 agrees at 8 bases. Germline values: CDR1 LNHDA, CDR2 SQIVND (reference sequence). This CDR3 has 16 amino acids. V was pared by 4 bases and J by 1 base, with 9 bases of the junction left unmatched. The CDR3 protein is CASSTTDRGLSYEQYF. The CDR3 region has the DNA TGTGCCAGTAGTACAACCGACAGGGGCCTTTCCTACGAGCAGTACTTC.

V gene TRBV7-2 combines with J gene TRBJ2-7; the D gene is possibly TRBD2 (6 bases). This CDR3 region has 14 residues. Germline CDR1 reads SGHTA; CDR2 reads FQGNSA. V lost 5 bases, J lost 7 bases, and 18 bases lay in between. CDR3 nucleotides: TGTGCCAGCAGCCCATGGGCGGGCGGGAAGGAGCAGTACTTC. This gives the protein CASSPWAGGKEQYF.

This chain uses TRBV6-2 or TRBV6-3 with TRBJ2-1; 8 nucleotides line up with TRBD2. Germline CDR1 reads MNHEY; CDR2 reads SVGEGT. This CDR3 contains 13 residues. J was trimmed by 9 bases and V by 6 bases; bases with no gene match: 7. In DNA form, the CDR3 reads TGTGCCAGCAGCTCGGGGGGGTATGGTGAGCAGTTCTTC. Residues: CASSSGGYGEQFF.

The rearrangement uses TRBV6-2 or TRBV6-3 and TRBJ1-1; unclear D gene. The CDR3 covers 16 residues. V shed 0 bases and J shed 2 bases, with 13 bases lying between them. The germline gives CDR1 MNHEY, CDR2 SVGEGT. For the CDR3, the DNA is TGTGCCAGCAGTTACTCGAGGGAGACGATAAACACTGAAGCTTTCTTT. Protein: CASSYSRETINTEAFF.

As DNA, the CDR3 is TGCAGCGTAGAGGGGACAGGGAACACCGGGGAGCTGTTTTTT. This encodes CSVEGTGNTGELFF. The gene calls are TRBV29-1 and TRBJ2-2; 8 bases line up with TRBD1. The CDR3 length is 14 residues. The germline V gene has CDR1 SQVTM and CDR2 ANQGSEA. V lost 6 bases to trimming and J lost 1 base; unmatched junction nucleotides: 4.

The chain carries TRBV7-2 and TRBJ1-1; 7 bases are a match to TRBD1. The germline V gene has CDR1 SGHTA and CDR2 FQGNSA. The CDR3 spans 13 residues. Trimming removed 4 bases from V and 6 bases from J; junction bases left unmatched: 5. The CDR3 DNA follows: TGTGCCAGCAGCTCACAGGGGAGCGCTGAAGCTTTCTTT. Its protein product is CASSSQGSAEAFF.

The chain is built from TRBV6-5 and TRBJ1-2; maybe TRBD1 (6 bases). Germline loops: CDR1 MNHEY, CDR2 SVGAGI. Trimming removed 0 bases at V and 4 bases at J, with 9 bases between. CDR3 size: 14 residues. Here the CDR3 DNA reads TGTGCCAGCAGTTACTCGACCAGGGGCTATGGCTACACCTTC. It yields the protein CASSYSTRGYGYTF.

This chain links TRBV7-2 with TRBJ2-5; 12 nucleotides align to TRBD2. Germline V gives CDR1 SGHTA, CDR2 FQGNSA. The CDR3 is made up of 14 amino acids. V shed 7 bases and J 4 bases; nucleotides not matched to a gene: 4. The CDR3 spells CASMTSGGIETQYF. CDR3 sequence (DNA): TGTGCCAGCATGACTAGCGGGGGTATAGAGACCCAGTACTTC.

This chain connects TRBV6-6 to TRBJ2-7, with D perhaps TRBD2 (6 bases). V was cut by 8 bases and J by 3 bases, with 14 bases left in between. The CDR3 is made up of 13 amino acids. From germline, CDR1 is MNHNY and CDR2 SVGAGI (reference sequence). CDR3 protein: CASQGGRHYEQYF. The CDR3 DNA reads as TGTGCCAGCCAGGGAGGCCGACACTACGAGCAGTACTTC.

The chain has TRBV19 and TRBJ1-2; no clear D. The length of the CDR3 is 14 residues. The germline gives CDR1 LNHDA, CDR2 SQIVND (reference sequence). V lost 5 bases to trimming and J lost 4 bases, with 14 bases between them. CDR3 in amino acids: CASSLPAGLYGYTF. In nucleotides, the CDR3 is TGTGCCAGTAGTCTCCCGGCAGGACTCTATGGCTACACCTTC.

The chain recombines TRBV18 with TRBJ1-6; TRBD1 agrees at 8 bases. Germline V gene sequence: CDR1 KGHSH, CDR2 LQKENI. CDR3 size: 16 residues. V was clipped by 3 bases and J by 10 bases; unmatched bases: 11. The CDR3 loop reads CASSPGSGTGGSPLHF. The CDR3 DNA reads TGTGCCAGCTCACCTGGGTCCGGGACAGGTGGCTCACCCCTCCACTTT.

The chain has TRBV7-2 and TRBJ1-2; a possible D gene is TRBD1 (5 bases). Germline values: CDR1 SGHTA, CDR2 FQGNSA. Deletions cut 5 bases from V and 8 bases from J, with 15 bases between. The CDR3 totals 13 residues. The CDR3 reads CASSLPLGRGYTF. CDR3 sequence (DNA): TGTGCCAGCAGCCTACCCTTGGGGCGGGGCTACACCTTC.

The chain combines TRBV27 with TRBJ2-2; D ambiguous. The CDR3 is made up of 12 amino acids. Germline V gene sequence: CDR1 MNHEY, CDR2 SMNVEV (reference sequence). V was clipped by 6 bases and J by 6 bases, with 8 bases between them. In nucleotides, the CDR3 is TGTGCCAGCAGGGATGGAGCCGGGGAGCTGTTTTTT. It specifies CASRDGAGELFF.

The V and J genes are TRBV27 and TRBJ1-1; D remains ambiguous. The CDR3 sequence is 16 residues long. Germline V gene data show CDR1 as MNHEY and CDR2 as SMNVEV (reference sequence). Trimming took off 5 bases at V and 1 base at J, with 17 bases between the two ends. As DNA, the CDR3 is TGTGCCAGCAGTCCCCATGAGGGTTGGGGGAACACTGAAGCTTTCTTT. Translating it yields CASSPHEGWGNTEAFF.